The sequence of this TCR beta chain was determined in a study of blood T cell repertoires in COVID-19. TCRdb's table, derived via immunoSEQ multiplex PCR, lists solely in-frame clones and lacks some. The sample holds about 110,000 clones, around 76% seen once. The table lists this clone with a count of one. V lost 3 bases to trimming and J lost 3 bases, with 9 bases between them. This CDR3 region has 13 residues. Germline V lookup: CDR1 SGHRS, CDR2 YFSETQ. Sequencing was performed on peripheral blood. The V gene is TRBV5-1, the J gene TRBJ1-2; tentative D call: TRBD1 (6 bases). The origin of this receptor is a woman of 80 years or more with acute or convalescent COVID-19. CDR3 DNA sequence: TGCGCCAGCAGCTGGGACATAGACTATGGCTACACCTTC. Translating it yields CASSWDIDYGYTF.